These T cell receptor beta chains were read from a single sample in a study of shared clonotypes between healthy human individuals. Repertoires were generated with immunoSEQ multiplex PCR, while TCRdb's copy carries only in-frame clones and drops some. This sample carries about 2.1 million clones, 93% of them seen once, and the ten largest clones take approximately 1.6%. Sample: naive CD8+ T cells from PBMCs. Source of these receptors: a man aged 18 to 30 in good health. Some clones in this sample may be carry-over from other donors' samples. Each CDR3 is given with its conserved first and last residue. Fields, in order: J gene, V gene, CDR3 protein.

J gene: TRBJ1-2; V gene: TRBV11-2; CDR3 protein: CASSLVRDRGQEGYTF
J gene: TRBJ1-3; V gene: TRBV7-2; CDR3 protein: CASSLAGRSSGNTIYF
J gene: TRBJ1-3; V gene: TRBV7-6; CDR3 protein: CASSLRGAGNTIYF
J gene: TRBJ2-1; V gene: TRBV5-1; CDR3 protein: CASSLRVQASGRFGEQFF
J gene: TRBJ2-1; V gene: TRBV27; CDR3 protein: CASADRFFNEQFF
J gene: TRBJ1-3; V gene: TRBV6-1; CDR3 protein: CASSDRGPGNTIYF
J gene: TRBJ1-2; V gene: TRBV7-9; CDR3 protein: CASSATGTGEGYTF
J gene: TRBJ2-2; V gene: TRBV27; CDR3 protein: CASSLITGGSNGNTGELFF
J gene: TRBJ2-3; V gene: TRBV19; CDR3 protein: CASTVGGLDTQYF
J gene: TRBJ2-3; V gene: TRBV4-1; CDR3 protein: CASSQGGGDDTQYF
J gene: TRBJ2-7; V gene: TRBV15; CDR3 protein: CATSRVSGAEQYF
J gene: TRBJ2-1; V gene: TRBV7-9; CDR3 protein: CASRPSSGPYNEQFF
J gene: TRBJ1-1; V gene: TRBV19; CDR3 protein: CASSKMDENTEAFF
J gene: TRBJ2-1; V gene: TRBV10-3; CDR3 protein: CAISELAGLAAQSSYNEQFF
J gene: TRBJ1-1; V gene: TRBV10-3; CDR3 protein: CAISEWETEAFF
J gene: TRBJ2-1; V gene: TRBV27; CDR3 protein: CASRYWDGGNEQFF
J gene: TRBJ1-2; V gene: TRBV28; CDR3 protein: CASSSLYGYTF
J gene: TRBJ1-6; V gene: TRBV6-1; CDR3 protein: CASSEFGTWLSSYNSPLHF
J gene: TRBJ2-2; V gene: TRBV7-9; CDR3 protein: CASEDLENTGELFF
J gene: TRBJ1-1; V gene: TRBV11-2; CDR3 protein: CASTPLGTEAFF
J gene: TRBJ2-7; V gene: TRBV5-6; CDR3 protein: CASSLGTSGRAYEQYF
J gene: TRBJ2-2; V gene: TRBV15; CDR3 protein: CATSGRQRYTGELFF
J gene: TRBJ1-2; V gene: TRBV9; CDR3 protein: CASSVVSGVGDFDSGYTF
J gene: TRBJ2-7; V gene: TRBV10-3; CDR3 protein: CASHTGGAEQYF
J gene: TRBJ2-4; V gene: TRBV15; CDR3 protein: CATSSKSGVQYF
J gene: TRBJ2-3; V gene: TRBV7-9; CDR3 protein: CASRPGLAGELDTQYF